The rows below give T cell receptor beta chains drawn from one sample of a study of shared clonotypes between healthy human individuals. The table came from immunoSEQ multiplex PCR; TCRdb's copy has only in-frame clones and leaves some out. The sample records roughly 2.5 million clones, around 94% being singletons. Material: naive CD4+ T cells sorted from blood. Source of these receptors: a man aged 18 to 29 in good health. CDR3s include the opening cysteine and the closing phenylalanine or tryptophan. A D gene is named only where the DNA matches it firmly.

j_call cdr3_length d_call v_call cdr3_aa
TRBJ2-3 16 NA TRBV10-3 CAISESTIRGEDTQYF
TRBJ1-1 13 NA TRBV6-5 CASKRTVNTEAFF
TRBJ2-1 17 TRBD2 TRBV4-1 CASSQGVIAGSYNEQFF
TRBJ2-1 14 TRBD2 TRBV19 CASSARLAGNEQFF
TRBJ2-5 14 TRBD1 TRBV18 CASSPRQGKETQYF
TRBJ1-3 15 NA TRBV19 CARKDSLRGYNTIYF
TRBJ2-7 16 NA TRBV5-1 CASSPEPGFKANEQYF
TRBJ2-2 16 TRBD2 TRBV5-6 CASRRREGLMTGELFF
TRBJ1-5 14 NA TRBV2 CASTASTGKQPQHF
TRBJ1-6 13 TRBD1 TRBV6-1 CASRKGAGSPLHF
TRBJ1-5 14 NA TRBV19 CASSIVGDNQPQHF
TRBJ2-5 13 NA TRBV7-9 CASSLEGRETQYF
TRBJ1-4 19 NA TRBV28 CASQVGGHTTYSTNEKLFF
TRBJ2-3 16 TRBD2 TRBV10-3 CAISEGPSGRTDTQYF
TRBJ2-3 15 NA TRBV7-2 CASSRRDPRADTQYF
TRBJ1-2 10 NA TRBV30 CAWSGHGYTF
TRBJ2-3 18 TRBD2 TRBV10-3 CAIRAGTSGRRGTDTQYF
TRBJ2-1 11 NA TRBV10-3 CAISGSNEQFF
TRBJ2-7 15 TRBD2 TRBV5-8 CASSFRLAGGSGQYF
TRBJ2-7 13 NA TRBV6-5 CASSVPHSFEQYF
TRBJ1-5 16 NA TRBV15 CATSRDHGGSNQPQHF
TRBJ2-5 12 NA TRBV10-3 CAISEGLETQYF
TRBJ1-1 13 NA TRBV7-9 CASSLAANTEAFF
TRBJ2-5 18 NA TRBV4-2 CASSQGSRLSTSLGAQYF
TRBJ1-2 14 TRBD1 TRBV7-9 CASSFPGQGYGYTF
TRBJ2-5 16 NA TRBV6-5 CASSYRWGDFQETQYF
TRBJ2-7 14 NA TRBV18 CASSPPGQSYEQYF
TRBJ2-2 15 TRBD2 TRBV5-1 CASSFGGGYTGELFF
TRBJ2-4 16 NA TRBV27 CASSLRGWGTVCIQYF
TRBJ2-5 16 TRBD1 TRBV5-1 CASSLRPTSGGETQYF
TRBJ2-7 12 TRBD1 TRBV11-3 CASSEQGAEQYF
TRBJ2-7 13 NA TRBV19 CASSSGQNYEQYF
TRBJ2-7 14 TRBD1 TRBV7-2 CASSLETGQGKQYF
TRBJ2-3 16 TRBD2 TRBV5-1 CASSLVSGGYTDTQYF
TRBJ1-3 15 TRBD1 TRBV5-1 CASSMGQGVGNTIYF
TRBJ2-2 13 TRBD1 TRBV7-2 CASSARGPGELFF
TRBJ2-1 15 TRBD2 TRBV2 CASSGDSGRGNEQFF